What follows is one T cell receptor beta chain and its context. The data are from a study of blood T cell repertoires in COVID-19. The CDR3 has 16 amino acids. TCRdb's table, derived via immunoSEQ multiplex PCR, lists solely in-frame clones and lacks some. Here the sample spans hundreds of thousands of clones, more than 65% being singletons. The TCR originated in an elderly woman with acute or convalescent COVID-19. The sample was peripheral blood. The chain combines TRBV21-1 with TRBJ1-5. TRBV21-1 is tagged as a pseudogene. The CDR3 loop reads CASSFRGGVGNQPQHF. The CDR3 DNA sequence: TGTGCCAGCAGCTTTCGGGGCGGGGTGGGCAATCAGCCCCAGCATTTT.